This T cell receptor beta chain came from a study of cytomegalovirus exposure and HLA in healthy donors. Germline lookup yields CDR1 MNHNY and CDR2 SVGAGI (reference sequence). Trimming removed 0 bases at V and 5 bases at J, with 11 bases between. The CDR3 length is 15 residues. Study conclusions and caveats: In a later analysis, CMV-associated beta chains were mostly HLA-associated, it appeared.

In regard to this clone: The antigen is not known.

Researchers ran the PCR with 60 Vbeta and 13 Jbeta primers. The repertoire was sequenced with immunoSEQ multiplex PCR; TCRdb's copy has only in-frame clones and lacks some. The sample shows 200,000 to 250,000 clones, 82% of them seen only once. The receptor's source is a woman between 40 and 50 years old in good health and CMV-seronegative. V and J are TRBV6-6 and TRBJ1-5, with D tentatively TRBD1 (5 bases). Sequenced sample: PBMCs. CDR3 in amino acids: CASSYSAQGHQPQHF. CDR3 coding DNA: TGTGCCAGCAGTTACTCGGCGCAGGGTCATCAGCCCCAGCATTTT.